This record concerns one TCR beta chain sequence. This record comes from a study of blood T cell repertoires in COVID-19. The wider study: Whether acute or convalescent, the COVID-19 samples came from the United States, Italy and Spain. The cDNA or gDNA used as material had been derived from T cells, B-cell-depleted T cells, or PBMCs.

Original handling: Reference gene primers were amplified, and this amplification served to estimate nucleated cell counts. Method: immunoSEQ multiplex PCR; TCRdb's copy keeps in-frame clones and lacks some. D and trimming were read from the DNA, whereas the V and J calls and clone size are those reported in that table. The sample shows over 150,000 clones, more than 80% of them seen only once. While infection was still active, Seattle patients were enrolled and then followed longitudinally. Germline V gene data show CDR1 as MRHNA and CDR2 as SNTAGT. The CDR3 contains 15 residues. J gave up 1 base and V 5 bases, and 7 bases lay outside the gene matches.

Sequences were obtained from peripheral blood. V is TRBV6-4 and J is TRBJ2-7, with 8 bases matching TRBD1. This receptor was identified in a woman of 80 years or more with COVID-19, enrolled during active disease. CDR3 in amino acids: CASSPGTGYSYEQYF. The CDR3 DNA reads as TGTGCCAGCAGTCCCGGGACAGGTTATTCCTACGAGCAGTACTTC.